This TCR beta chain was documented in a study of T cell changes during pregnancy in multiple sclerosis. Profiling relied on immunoSEQ multiplex PCR, and the TCRdb table lists in-frame clones only, not all of them. The sample holds 35,000 or so clones, just over 90% seen once. The germline gives CDR1 SQVTM, CDR2 ANQGSEA. The CDR3 runs to 16 residues. V shed 6 bases and J 0 bases; nucleotides not matched to a gene: 9. The sample in question was CD4+ T cells from peripheral blood mononuclear cells, obtained in the first trimester of pregnancy. The clonotype originates from a female donor with multiple sclerosis, enrolled in a pregnancy study. The V and J genes are TRBV29-1 and TRBJ1-1; 11 bases line up with TRBD1. CDR3 region: CSVTGTGGLMNTEAFF. The CDR3 nucleotides are TGCAGCGTGACCGGGACAGGGGGACTCATGAACACTGAAGCTTTCTTT.